The 21 T cell receptor beta chains listed next were all sequenced from one sample in a study of graft-versus-host responses after intestinal transplantation. Some clones are missing from TCRdb's copy, which holds only in-frame ones; the method was immunoSEQ multiplex PCR. The table records under 100,000 clones, 80% to 95% of them present only once. These TCRs' antigens remain unknown. Source: unstimulated CD8+ T cells sorted from spleen or lymph node cells, taken before transplant. These receptors came from a human donor who was the organ donor for an intestinal transplant.

Here the CDR3 reads CASTIAAAGGYSGYTF. The CDR3 nucleotides are TGTGCCAGCACCATAGCGGCGGCAGGGGGCTACTCTGGCTACACCTTC. This rearrangement joins TRBV28 to TRBJ1-2; TRBD1 matches 8 bases. This CDR3 contains 16 residues. The germline CDR1 and CDR2 sequences are MDHEN and SYDVKM. J gave up 7 bases and V 7 bases, and 17 bases lay outside the gene matches.

The chain carries TRBV10-1 and TRBJ2-7; TRBD1 is a possible D gene (6 bases). V was cut by 2 bases and J by 2 bases, with 10 bases left in between. The CDR3 consists of 14 residues. CDR1 is WNHNN, CDR2 SYGVQD, per germline (reference sequence). The DNA of the CDR3 is TGCGCCAGCAGTGAGGGGGGCTTTACCTACGAGCAGTACTTC. Translation: CASSEGGFTYEQYF.

The chain has TRBV7-6 and TRBJ1-1, with 8 positions matching TRBD1. Germline trimming cut 4 bases from V and 1 base from J; bases unmatched to any gene: 8. The CDR3 runs 16 residues. Per the germline V gene, CDR1 is SGHVS and CDR2 is FNYEAQ. CDR3 sequence: CASSWTPDRANTEAFF. As DNA, the CDR3 is TGTGCCAGCAGCTGGACCCCGGACAGGGCGAACACTGAAGCTTTCTTT. The full variable domain, completed using reference TRBV7-6 and TRBJ1-1, is GAGVSQSPRYKVTKRGQDVALRCDPISGHVSLYWYRQALGQGPEFLTYFNYEAQQDKSGLPNDRFSAERPEGSISTLTIQRTEQRDSAMYRCASSWTPDRANTEAFFGQGTRLTVV.

This clone came up a few times. The CDR3 reads CASSPRGAGGSNEQFF. CDR3 nucleotide sequence: TGTGCCAGCAGCCCTCGGGGAGCGGGGGGAAGCAATGAGCAGTTCTTC. The chain combines TRBV5-4 with TRBJ2-1, with 9 bases that match TRBD2. Germline CDR1 is SGHNT and CDR2 is YYREEE (reference sequence). There are 16 residues in the CDR3. V lost 4 bases to trimming and J lost 6 bases; unmatched junction nucleotides: 11.

This chain joins TRBV4-1 and TRBJ2-5; D may be TRBD2 (5 bases). Trimming took 3 bases from V and 1 from J, leaving 9 bases between them. Germline V gene lookup returns CDR1 MGHRA and CDR2 YSYEKL. The CDR3 length is 14 residues. For the CDR3, the DNA is TGCGCCAGCAGCCACGCGGGCCCCCAAGAGACCCAGTACTTC. Protein: CASSHAGPQETQYF.

The chain recombines TRBV5-4 with TRBJ2-1; TRBD2 might be the D (6 bases). The CDR3 has 12 amino acids. V was shortened by 4 bases and J by 9 bases, with 11 bases between the two germline ends. Germline lookup yields CDR1 SGHNT and CDR2 YYREEE (reference sequence). The CDR3: CASSHLRGEQFF. Written as DNA, the CDR3 is TGTGCCAGCAGCCATCTGCGGGGTGAGCAGTTCTTC.

The sample holds one count of this clone. The chain couples TRBV4-3 to TRBJ1-2, with 9 bases that match TRBD1. The germline V gene has CDR1 LGHNA and CDR2 YSLEER. CDR3 length: 15 residues. Losses at the gene ends were 0 bases for V and 8 bases for J; bases not matched to a gene: 7. The CDR3 sequence: CASSQDVGTGWGYTF. The CDR3 region has the DNA TGCGCCAGCAGCCAAGATGTCGGGACAGGGTGGGGCTACACCTTC.

The chain links TRBV28 to TRBJ2-7, with 7 bases that match TRBD2. The V gene's germline CDR1 is MDHEN and CDR2 SYDVKM. With 6 bases clipped from V and 5 bases from J, the junction kept 7 bases outside the gene matches. The CDR3 sequence is 13 residues long. The CDR3 spells CASSTGLSNEQYF. The CDR3 nucleotides read TGTGCCAGCAGCACGGGACTATCCAACGAGCAGTACTTC.

This clone has a single count. This chain links TRBV5-1 with TRBJ2-7; D may be TRBD1 (6 bases). CDR3 size: 15 residues. V gave up 0 bases and J gave up 3 bases, with 13 bases separating them. Looked up from germline, CDR1 is SGHRS and CDR2 is YFSETQ. This CDR3 reads CASSLGGQLGYEQYF. In nucleotides, the CDR3 is TGCGCCAGCAGCTTGGGGGGGCAGCTGGGCTACGAGCAGTACTTC. Filled out from reference TRBV5-1 and TRBJ2-7, the complete variable domain reads KAGVTQTPRYLIKTRGQQVTLSCSPISGHRSVSWYQQTPGQGLQFLFEYFSETQRNKGNFPGRFSGRQFSNSRSEMNVSTLELGDSALYLCASSLGGQLGYEQYFGPGTRLTVT.

The chain joins TRBV9 to TRBJ2-5, with 8 bases identical to TRBD2. V was pared by 3 bases and J by 2 bases, with 9 bases of the junction left unmatched. Germline assignment: CDR1 SGDLS and CDR2 YYNGEE. This CDR3 comprises 16 residues. The CDR3 DNA reads TGTGCCAGCAGCGCGGGGGGGACTAGGGCTCAAGAGACCCAGTACTTC. This codes for CASSAGGTRAQETQYF. The whole variable domain, filled in from reference TRBV9 and TRBJ2-5, reads DSGVTQTPKHLITATGQRVTLRCSPRSGDLSVYWYQQSLDQGLQFLIQYYNGEERAKGNILERFSAQQFPDLHSELNLSSLELGDSALYFCASSAGGTRAQETQYFGPGTRLLVL.

A few counts support this clone. The chain is built from TRBV7-9 and TRBJ2-6, with a tentative D call TRBD1 (5 bases). Looked up from germline, CDR1 is SEHNR and CDR2 is FQNEAQ (reference sequence). Trimming pared 5 bases from V and 0 bases from J, leaving 17 bases between. This CDR3 contains 18 residues. CDR3: CASSPPGAGLSGANVLTF. The CDR3 nucleotides read TGTGCCAGCAGCCCCCCTGGGGCAGGCCTCTCTGGGGCCAACGTCCTGACTTTC. Based on the CDR3 plus reference TRBV7-9 and TRBJ2-6, the full variable domain is DTGVSQNPRHKITKRGQNVTFRCDPISEHNRLYWYRQTLGQGPEFLTYFQNEAQLEKSRLLSDRFSAERPKGSFSTLEIQRTEQGDSAMYLCASSPPGAGLSGANVLTFGAGSRLTVL.

The chain couples TRBV4-2 to TRBJ2-7; D might be TRBD2 (5 bases). This CDR3 contains 15 residues. Germline CDR1 LGHNA, CDR2 YNFKEQ. V lost 3 bases and J 0 bases, leaving 12 bases between the germline ends. The CDR3 sequence is CASSHRTRYSYEQYF. In DNA form, the CDR3 reads TGTGCCAGCAGCCATCGGACTCGTTACTCCTACGAGCAGTACTTC.

The chain recombines TRBV11-2 with TRBJ2-2; a weak D match, TRBD2 (6 bases). This CDR3 contains 14 residues. Deletions cut 5 bases from V and 1 base from J, with 8 bases between. Germline V gives CDR1 SGHAT, CDR2 FQNNGV. The CDR3 protein is CASSTGENTGELFF. The CDR3 DNA reads TGTGCCAGCAGCACGGGGGAGAACACCGGGGAGCTGTTTTTT.

This clone has more than one count but fewer than ten. This rearrangement joins TRBV5-6 to TRBJ1-5, with D perhaps matching TRBD1 (6 bases). CDR1 SGHDT and CDR2 YYEEEE come from the germline V gene. Trimming removed 4 bases at V and 7 bases at J, with 18 bases between. CDR3 length: 15 amino acids. CDR3 residues: CASSAWTASGQPQHF. The CDR3 DNA follows: TGTGCCAGCAGCGCATGGACAGCGAGTGGGCAGCCCCAGCATTTT.

This clone appeared once. This chain connects TRBV9 to TRBJ1-5, with 7 bases lining up with TRBD1. Germline V gene sequence: CDR1 SGDLS, CDR2 YYNGEE. V shed 3 bases and J 2 bases; nucleotides not matched to a gene: 2. This CDR3 has 14 amino acids. In DNA form, the CDR3 reads TGTGCCAGCAGCGACGACAGGGGCAATCAGCCCCAGCATTTT. It specifies CASSDDRGNQPQHF.

The J gene is TRBJ2-2, the V gene TRBV4-3, with 8 bases identical to TRBD1. Per the germline V gene, CDR1 is LGHNA and CDR2 is YSLEER. Unmatched junction bases numbered 4, after V lost 2 bases and J lost 5 bases. The length of the CDR3 is 15 residues. CDR3 DNA sequence: TGCGCCAGCAGCCAAACAGGGGGTGGGACCGGGGAGCTGTTTTTT. This sequence encodes CASSQTGGGTGELFF.

The rearrangement links TRBV27 to TRBJ1-5; D unclear. The CDR3 is 15 residues long. The germline V gene has CDR1 MNHEY and CDR2 SMNVEV (reference sequence). V was cut by 2 bases and J by 3 bases, with 11 bases left in between. The CDR3 nucleotides read TGTGCCAGCAGTTTAATAGGAGGACCCAATCAGCCCCAGCATTTT. This codes for CASSLIGGPNQPQHF.

V usage is TRBV11-2 and J usage is TRBJ2-7, with D perhaps matching TRBD1 (5 bases). Germline CDR1 is SGHAT and CDR2 is FQNNGV. Between the trimmed V and J ends, which lost 8 bases and 0 bases, there was a span of 14 bases. This CDR3 contains 14 residues. This chain's CDR3 is CASRDRQSSYEQYF. As DNA, the CDR3 is TGTGCCAGCCGAGACAGACAAAGCTCCTACGAGCAGTACTTC.

The chain has TRBV5-6 and TRBJ2-3; 10 nucleotides align to TRBD2. V dropped 0 bases and J dropped 3; count of bases not matched to a gene: 13. The CDR3 length is 19 residues. In germline, CDR1 is SGHDT, CDR2 YYEEEE. CDR3 region: CASSLVVAGGEEWTDTQYF. The DNA for the CDR3 is TGTGCCAGCAGCTTGGTGGTAGCGGGAGGTGAGGAGTGGACAGATACGCAGTATTTT.

This chain uses TRBV4-1 with TRBJ2-7; 9 nucleotides line up with TRBD2. Germline CDR1 MGHRA, CDR2 YSYEKL. V dropped 0 bases and J dropped 4; count of bases not matched to a gene: 10. The CDR3 loop spans 17 amino acids. The CDR3 here is CASSQEVVGGGAYEQYF. In nucleotides, the CDR3 is TGCGCCAGCAGCCAAGAGGTGGTAGGCGGGGGGGCTTACGAGCAGTACTTC.

The chain carries TRBV11-2 and TRBJ2-2, with unresolved D. V lost 0 bases and J 5 bases, leaving 7 bases between the germline ends. The CDR3 totals 14 residues. CDR1 SGHAT and CDR2 FQNNGV come from the germline V gene. CDR3 protein: CASSLDALTGELFF. CDR3 sequence (DNA): TGTGCCAGCAGCTTAGATGCGCTTACCGGGGAGCTGTTTTTT.